This TCR beta chain was captured by sequencing in a study of blood T cell repertoires in COVID-19. Study at large: The study drew acute and convalescent COVID-19 samples from the United States, Italy and Spain. The analysed material was cDNA or gDNA that came from T cells, B-cell-depleted T cells, or PBMCs.

Study processing details: By means of reference gene primer amplification, nucleated cell counts were estimated. Clones were read by immunoSEQ multiplex PCR, and TCRdb kept only the in-frame ones, dropping some. From that table come the V and J calls and clone size; the DNA was used to work out D and trimming. Seen here are about 220,000 clones, nearly 90% observed once, and the top ten hold about 14%. Germline V gene data show CDR1 as LGHNA and CDR2 as YNFKEQ. This CDR3 region has 16 residues. Germline trimming cut 0 bases from V and 0 bases from J; bases unmatched to any gene: 3. The study assigned cohorts using participant-reported clinical history.

This chain links TRBV4-2 with TRBJ2-3; 7 nucleotides agree with TRBD2. Sequenced material: PBMCs or T cells enriched from blood (not recorded which). This TCR came from a man aged 25 to 40 who had been exposed to COVID-19. As DNA, the CDR3 is TGTGCCAGCAGCCAAGAGGGGAGGGTTAGCACAGATACGCAGTATTTT. It specifies CASSQEGRVSTDTQYF.